The rows below give T cell receptor beta chains drawn from one sample of a study of T cell responses to AZD1222 COVID-19 vaccine. Clones were read by immunoSEQ multiplex PCR, and TCRdb kept only the in-frame ones, dropping some. The sample consists of about 150,000 clones, around 90% of them appearing once. The sequencing here drew on peripheral blood, taken on day 0 of AZD1222 vaccination. These receptor sequences come from an adult in good health. The CDR3 runs from the conserved cysteine through the conserved F or W. The order of the fields is clone size, V gene, D gene, J gene, CDR3 protein, CDR3 DNA. The D gene is left open where the match is weak. Size values are once, few and many counts, or a class for expanded clones, and some rows have none.

-	TRBV12-5	-	TRBJ2-3	CASGWGLSTDTQYF	TGTGCTAGTGGCTGGGGACTTAGCACAGATACGCAGTATTTT
-	TRBV6-6	TRBD1	TRBJ1-5	CASSPDWGQVFDQPQHF	TGTGCCAGCAGTCCTGACTGGGGACAGGTCTTCGATCAGCCCCAGCATTTT
-	TRBV6-5	-	TRBJ1-3	CASRDPAAGTIYF	TGTGCCAGCCGGGACCCGGCCGCGGGCACCATATATTTT
-	TRBV4-2	TRBD2	TRBJ2-5	CASSQDITSGRARETQYF	TGTGCCAGCAGCCAAGATATTACTAGCGGGAGGGCCAGGGAGACCCAGTACTTC
-	TRBV28	-	TRBJ2-7	CASSFPPYEQYF	TGTGCCAGCAGTTTCCCTCCCTACGAGCAGTACTTC
-	TRBV4-2	TRBD1	TRBJ2-7	CASSLGQGASYEQYF	TGTGCCAGCAGTTTGGGACAGGGGGCATCGTACGAGCAGTACTTC
-	TRBV5-1	-	TRBJ1-1	CASSMQGANTEAFF	TGCGCCAGCAGCATGCAGGGAGCCAACACTGAAGCTTTCTTT
-	TRBV5-1	-	TRBJ1-5	CASSPGHTGGNQPQHF	TGCGCCAGCAGCCCCGGACACACCGGGGGCAATCAGCCCCAGCATTTT
-	TRBV7-2	-	TRBJ2-7	CASSLRGDLYEQYF	TGTGCCAGCAGCTTACGAGGAGACCTCTACGAGCAGTACTTC
-	TRBV28	-	TRBJ1-2	CASSGVYGYTF	TGTGCCAGCTCCGGTGTCTATGGCTACACCTTC
few	TRBV5-1	TRBD1	TRBJ2-2	CASSSQGTDTGELFF	TGCGCCAGCAGCTCGCAAGGGACAGACACCGGGGAGCTGTTTTTT
-	TRBV7-5	-	TRBJ1-6	CAREGFSSYNSPLHF	TGTGCCCGTGAGGGATTCAGCTCCTATAATTCACCCCTCCACTTT
-	TRBV7-2	-	TRBJ2-1	CASSLMGTGNEQFF	TGTGCCAGCAGCTTAATGGGGACGGGCAATGAGCAGTTCTTC
-	TRBV6-6	-	TRBJ1-1	CASSHGQNLGMNTEAFF	TGTGCCAGCAGTCACGGACAAAACTTGGGGATGAACACTGAAGCTTTCTTT
-	TRBV18	-	TRBJ1-2	CASSPGPGYTF	TGTGCCAGCTCACCAGGGCCCGGCTACACCTTC
-	TRBV6-5	-	TRBJ1-2	CASSSVGEYGYTF	TGTGCCAGCAGTTCGGTCGGGGAGTATGGCTACACCTTC
-	TRBV29-1	TRBD2	TRBJ2-3	CSVEELAGGDTQYF	TGCAGCGTTGAAGAGCTAGCGGGGGGTGATACGCAGTATTTT
-	TRBV27	-	TRBJ2-1	CASSLSGSYNEQFF	TGTGCCAGCAGTTTAAGCGGCTCCTACAATGAGCAGTTCTTC
-	TRBV5-5	TRBD1	TRBJ1-5	CASSSGTGGGYQPQHF	TGTGCCAGCAGCTCCGGGACAGGGGGCGGTTATCAGCCCCAGCATTTT
-	TRBV11-2	-	TRBJ1-2	CASSSRGGYTF	TGTGCCAGCAGCTCTAGGGGTGGCTACACCTTC
-	TRBV28	-	TRBJ1-2	CASSLKGWGYTF	TGTGCCAGCAGTTTGAAGGGATGGGGCTACACCTTC
-	TRBV20-1	-	TRBJ2-1	CSASLRSEQFF	TGCAGTGCTAGTTTGCGGAGTGAGCAGTTCTTC
-	TRBV11-2	-	TRBJ2-7	CASRGQLAYEQYF	TGTGCCAGCAGGGGGCAGTTAGCCTACGAGCAGTACTTC
-	TRBV30	-	TRBJ2-5	CAWNPGGSRETQYF	TGTGCCTGGAACCCGGGGGGCTCGAGGGAGACCCAGTACTTC
-	TRBV6-5	-	TRBJ1-3	CASSYGGGSGNTIYF	TGTGCCAGCAGTTACGGAGGGGGATCTGGAAACACCATATATTTT
once	TRBV7-6	-	TRBJ1-6	CASSLEVAGSYNSPLHF	TGTGCCAGCAGCTTAGAGGTGGCAGGCTCCTATAATTCACCCCTCCACTTT
-	TRBV7-9	TRBD1	TRBJ2-5	CASSSGRTGTETQYF	TGTGCCAGCAGCTCCGGACGGACAGGGACAGAGACCCAGTACTTC
-	TRBV7-9	-	TRBJ1-5	CASSFQGNQPQHF	TGTGCCAGCAGCTTCCAGGGGAATCAGCCCCAGCATTTT
-	TRBV30	-	TRBJ1-5	CAWSVGAGDQPQHF	TGTGCCTGGAGTGTGGGGGCAGGGGATCAGCCCCAGCATTTT